The 18 T cell receptor beta chains listed next were all sequenced from one sample in a study of T-cell reconstitution after alpha-beta-depleted transplantation in children. Unique molecular identifiers were used in preparing the TCRbeta library. TCRdb reanalysed the PCR reads using MiXCR and keeps one entry per CDR3 protein. The data contain approximately 350,000 distinct CDR3 sequences, about 17% of them singletons. The sample here was PBMCs, mostly from graft donor cells, taken 360 days after TCRalphabeta/CD19-depleted stem cell transplant. The receptors come from a male patient under 10 years old who had a stem cell transplant for acute lymphoblastic leukemia, so the T cells may come from the graft donor.

Only a few counts were recorded for this clonotype. This sequence joins TRBV7-9 and TRBJ2-2; D call uncertain. Germline CDR1 SEHNR, CDR2 FQNEAQ (reference sequence). This CDR3 has 15 residues. V lost 1 base, J lost 5 bases, and 11 bases lay in between. The CDR3 sequence is CASSLGGTLTGELFF. The CDR3 region has the DNA TGTGCCAGCAGCTTAGGGGGAACTCTAACCGGGGAGCTGTTTTTT.

This clonotype was seen a few times. V gene TRBV5-1 combines with J gene TRBJ1-1; D is ambiguous. Germline-derived CDR1 and CDR2 are SGHRS and YFSETQ. The V end lost 4 bases, the J end lost 1 base, and 11 bases lay between the germline ends. The CDR3 runs to 14 residues. The chain's CDR3 is CASSQQSSNTEAFF. For the CDR3, the DNA is TGCGCCAGCAGCCAACAGTCTTCGAACACTGAAGCTTTCTTT.

This chain uses TRBV5-1 with TRBJ2-1; the match to TRBD1 covers 7 bases. The CDR3 extends over 21 amino acids. The V gene's germline CDR1 is SGHRS and CDR2 YFSETQ. The V segment lost 3 bases and the J segment 4 bases; nucleotides outside the gene matches: 25. The CDR3 DNA is TGCGCCAGCAGCTCCCCCCGACAGGGTTCTTATCCGCCCCCTCAATACAATGAGCAGTTCTTC. Its translation is CASSSPRQGSYPPPQYNEQFF.

The V and J genes are TRBV7-3 and TRBJ2-7; D is perhaps TRBD1 or TRBD2 (5 bases each). This CDR3 has 14 amino acids. The germline V and J ends were trimmed by 3 bases and 3 bases, with 12 bases remaining between them. CDR1 is SGHTA and CDR2 is FQGTGA in the germline V gene. The CDR3 loop reads CASSLGPVDYEQYF. The CDR3 DNA reads as TGTGCCAGCAGCTTGGGACCAGTAGACTACGAGCAGTACTTC.

The chain's CDR3 is CSALRAGGQQETQYF. The CDR3 DNA reads TGCAGTGCTTTAAGAGCGGGAGGGCAACAAGAGACCCAGTACTTC. The V gene is TRBV20-1, the J gene TRBJ2-5; 10 bases align to TRBD2. With V trimmed by 5 bases and J by 2 bases, 8 bases remained unmatched. This CDR3 region has 15 residues. CDR1 is DFQATT, CDR2 SNEGSKA, per germline (reference sequence).

CDR3: CATRGGMDTYEQYF. The CDR3, as DNA: TGTGCCACCAGAGGAGGGATGGACACCTACGAGCAGTACTTC. The V and J genes are TRBV15 and TRBJ2-7, with D possibly matching TRBD2 (6 bases). V lost 6 bases, J lost 2 bases, and 14 bases lay in between. Germline V gene sequence: CDR1 LNHNV, CDR2 YYDKDF (reference sequence). The CDR3 extends over 14 amino acids.

This chain links TRBV28 with TRBJ1-5; TRBD1 aligns across 7 bases. Germline trimming cut 5 bases from V and 6 bases from J; bases unmatched to any gene: 7. This CDR3 contains 14 residues. Germline V gene data show CDR1 as MDHEN and CDR2 as SYDVKM. CDR3 sequence: CASSLTGVGQPQHF. The CDR3, as DNA: TGTGCCAGCAGTCTCACAGGGGTAGGTCAGCCCCAGCATTTT.

The rearrangement uses TRBV4-3 and TRBJ2-1, with 12 bases fitting TRBD2. This CDR3 has 17 residues. The V gene end was trimmed by 3 bases and the J gene end by 2 bases; junction bases not matched to a gene: 5. From germline, CDR1 is LGHNA and CDR2 YSLEER. DNA of the CDR3: TGCGCCAGCAGCCACCAAGGGACTAGCGGGCCCTACAATGAGCAGTTCTTC. Encoded protein: CASSHQGTSGPYNEQFF.

This clonotype was recorded many times. The CDR3 region is CASRGPDTQYF. In DNA form, the CDR3 reads TGTGCCAGTAGGGGTCCAGATACGCAGTATTTT. The chain recombines TRBV19 with TRBJ2-3; D not resolved. CDR1 is LNHDA and CDR2 is SQIVND in the germline V gene (reference sequence). The CDR3 has 11 amino acids. Trimming took 6 bases from V and 4 from J, leaving 5 bases between them.

The chain carries TRBV29-1 and TRBJ2-2, with no clear D. The V end lost 5 bases, the J end lost 6 bases, and 10 bases lay between the germline ends. Germline loops: CDR1 SQVTM, CDR2 ANQGSEA. This CDR3 is 12 amino acids long. CDR3 nucleotide sequence: TGCAGCGTTACGTTAAGTGCCGGGGAGCTGTTTTTT. Translating it yields CSVTLSAGELFF.

This clonotype has a handful of counts. This chain uses TRBV6-1 with TRBJ1-6; 9 positions match TRBD1. The CDR3 has 15 amino acids. Trimming at V came to 6 bases and at J to 6 bases, leaving 6 bases not matched to a gene. The germline V gene has CDR1 MNHNS and CDR2 SASEGT. CDR3: CASSSDRGLNSPLHF. In DNA, the CDR3 is TGTGCCAGCAGCTCGGACAGGGGCCTTAATTCACCCCTCCACTTT.

This clonotype has more than one count but fewer than ten. The rearrangement uses TRBV10-3 and TRBJ2-7; 10 bases line up with TRBD1. The CDR3 spans 15 residues. The V and J ends lost 2 bases and 3 bases, in that order; junction bases with no gene match: 4. Germline V lookup: CDR1 ENHRY, CDR2 SYGVKD. The CDR3 sequence is CAISEPGQGNYEQYF. CDR3 sequence (DNA): TGTGCCATCAGTGAGCCGGGACAGGGGAACTACGAGCAGTACTTC.

This clonotype appeared a few times. The V gene is TRBV28, the J gene TRBJ2-2; 10 bases align to TRBD2. The CDR3 covers 16 residues. Germline CDR1 reads MDHEN; CDR2 reads SYDVKM. V trimming: 7 bases; J trimming: 6 bases; junction bases outside the gene matches: 11. The CDR3 DNA sequence: TGTGCCAGCAAGACTAGCGGGCCCTGGGGGGCCGGGGAGCTGTTTTTT. It yields the protein CASKTSGPWGAGELFF.

Only a few counts were recorded for this clonotype. The CDR3 region has the DNA TGTGCCAGCAGACTACAGGGGAAAGAGACCCAGTACTTC. This translates into CASRLQGKETQYF. The V and J genes are TRBV6-1 and TRBJ2-5, with 7 bases identical to TRBD1. The V and J ends lost 6 bases and 3 bases, in that order; junction bases with no gene match: 4. CDR1 and CDR2 from the germline V gene are MNHNS and SASEGT. CDR3 length: 13 residues.

The chain is built from TRBV7-9 and TRBJ2-1; D may be TRBD2 (6 bases). This CDR3 contains 14 residues. Trimming stripped 8 bases from V and 3 bases from J, with 14 bases between. Germline CDR1 and CDR2: SEHNR and FQNEAQ (reference sequence). CDR3 sequence: CASWGDSYYNEQFF. As DNA, the CDR3 is TGTGCCAGCTGGGGGGACTCCTACTACAATGAGCAGTTCTTC. Filled out from reference TRBV7-9 and TRBJ2-1, the complete variable domain reads DTGVSQNPRHKITKRGQNVTFRCDPISEHNRLYWYRQTLGQGPEFLTYFQNEAQLEKSRLLSDRFSAERPKGSFSTLEIQRTEQGDSAMYLCASWGDSYYNEQFFGPGTRLTVL.

This clonotype has ten or more counts. The V gene is TRBV4-2, the J gene TRBJ2-7; 12 bases map to TRBD2. Germline loops: CDR1 LGHNA, CDR2 YNFKEQ. The CDR3 totals 16 residues. V shed 4 bases, J shed 3 bases, and the junction held 7 bases outside the gene matches. Here the CDR3 reads CASSRLTSGRIYEQYF. CDR3 DNA: TGTGCCAGCAGCCGACTGACTAGCGGGAGAATCTACGAGCAGTACTTC.

V gene TRBV12-3 or TRBV12-4 combines with J gene TRBJ2-7; 7 bases map to TRBD1. Trimming cost V 6 bases and J 5 bases; bases outside gene matches: 13. This CDR3 is built from 15 residues. The CDR3 protein is CASSHNRGNPDEQYF. The CDR3 nucleotides read TGTGCCAGCAGCCATAACAGGGGTAATCCCGACGAGCAGTACTTC.

This clonotype occurred a few times. The chain joins TRBV5-1 to TRBJ2-2; D might be TRBD2 (6 bases). The ends were cut back, 4 bases at V and 4 bases at J, with 14 bases in the middle. The CDR3 sequence is 15 residues long. CDR1 and CDR2 (germline): SGHRS, YFSETQ. Here the CDR3 DNA reads TGCGCCAGCAGCAGGGAGGTGGTCGGCACCGGGGAGCTGTTTTTT. Translation gives CASSREVVGTGELFF.